This TCR beta chain was observed in a study of cytomegalovirus exposure and HLA in healthy donors. On this clone: Its matching antigen is unknown.

PCR amplification relied on 60 Vbeta primers (plus 13 Jbeta primers). Data came from immunoSEQ multiplex PCR; TCRdb stores just in-frame clones and leaves some out. The data hold around 130,000 clones, with less than 80% observed a single time. This CDR3 is 14 amino acids long. The V and J ends lost 5 bases and 3 bases respectively, with 11 bases between them. The V gene's germline CDR1 is LNHDA and CDR2 SQIVND (reference sequence). Study-wide points: As a later analysis showed, a missense DCLRE1C variant was linked to trimming of TCR beta V- and J-genes.

The receptor was derived from a man in his forties in good health and CMV-seropositive. The J gene is TRBJ2-1, the V gene TRBV19; D is perhaps TRBD2 (5 bases). Source material: PBMCs. The CDR3 DNA is TGTGCCAGTAGTTCGGCGGGCTTCTACAATGAGCAGTTCTTC. It specifies CASSSAGFYNEQFF. The whole variable domain, remainder taken from reference TRBV19 and TRBJ2-1, is DGGITQSPKYLFRKEGQNVTLSCEQNLNHDAMYWYRQDPGQGLRLIYYSQIVNDFQKGDIAEGYSVSREKKESFPLTVTSAQKNPTAFYLCASSSAGFYNEQFFGPGTRLTVL.